What follows are 14 T cell receptor beta chains derived from one specimen sequenced in a study of control samples from healthy donors and cancer patients. The assay was immunoSEQ multiplex PCR, and TCRdb's table has in-frame clones only and misses some. Of approximately 110,000 clones listed, roughly 90% were seen once; the top ten hold 7.8%. The sample comprised blood. The receptors originated from a woman aged 18-29 years in good health.

The V gene is TRBV27, the J gene TRBJ2-1; 13 positions agree with TRBD2. Germline lookup yields CDR1 MNHEY and CDR2 SMNVEV (reference sequence). The CDR3 is made up of 18 amino acids. Trimming took 6 bases from V and 0 from J; bases not matched to a gene: 8. Here the CDR3 reads CASSPGTSGISSYNEQFF. For the CDR3, the DNA is TGTGCCAGCAGCCCCGGGACTAGCGGGATTAGCTCCTACAATGAGCAGTTCTTC.

The genes are TRBV15 and TRBJ1-1, with TRBD1 identical over 7 bases. The CDR3 covers 14 residues. Germline CDR1 reads LNHNV; CDR2 reads YYDKDF (reference sequence). Trimming took 3 bases from V and 1 from J; bases not matched to a gene: 2. The chain's CDR3 is CATSSRTGNTEAFF. As DNA, the CDR3 is TGTGCCACCAGCAGCCGGACAGGGAACACTGAAGCTTTCTTT.

The rearrangement links TRBV2 to TRBJ1-6; TRBD1 might be the D (5 bases). The germline V gene has CDR1 SNHLY and CDR2 FYNNEI. The CDR3 spans 14 residues. Deletions cut 6 bases from V and 7 bases from J, with 13 bases between. The CDR3 DNA reads as TGTGCCAGCAGGGGGACCTCCCTAAATTCACCCCTCCACTTT. The encoded protein is CASRGTSLNSPLHF. Full variable domain (outside the CDR3, taken from reference TRBV2 and TRBJ1-6): EPEVTQTPSHQVTQMGQEVILRCVPISNHLYFYWYRQILGQKVEFLVSFYNNEISEKSEIFDDQFSVERPDGSNFTLKIRSTKLEDSAMYFCASRGTSLNSPLHFGNGTRLTVT.

The chain is built from TRBV10-3 and TRBJ2-7, with D possibly matching TRBD1 (5 bases). Trimming shortened V by 6 bases and J by 3 bases, and 9 bases separated the two germline ends. The CDR3 runs to 12 residues. CDR1 and CDR2 from the germline V gene are ENHRY and SYGVKD. This CDR3 reads CAIRDSNYEQYF. In nucleotides, the CDR3 is TGTGCCATCAGAGACAGTAACTACGAGCAGTACTTC.

The chain carries TRBV12-3 or TRBV12-4 and TRBJ2-1; a possible D gene is TRBD2 (7 bases). This CDR3 is built from 12 residues. Deletions cut 8 bases from V and 7 bases from J, with 12 bases between. The CDR3 sequence is CASGGGGNEQFF. The DNA of the CDR3 is TGTGCCAGCGGGGGGGGCGGGAATGAGCAGTTCTTC.

The chain uses TRBV5-6 and TRBJ1-2; D is ambiguous. The germline V and J ends were trimmed by 0 bases and 3 bases, with 6 bases remaining between them. CDR3 length equals 13 residues. Germline assignment: CDR1 SGHDT and CDR2 YYEEEE. The CDR3, as DNA: TGTGCCAGCAGCTTGGGGGCATACTATGGCTACACCTTC. Residues: CASSLGAYYGYTF.

V is TRBV5-1 and J is TRBJ2-7; the D is unclear. CDR1 and CDR2 (germline): SGHRS, YFSETQ. The V gene lost 1 base and the J gene lost 5 bases, with 13 bases spanning the gap. The CDR3 sequence is 14 residues long. The CDR3 bases are TGCGCCAGCAGCTTGATCTTCTCACAAGACGAGCAGTACTTC. This gives the protein CASSLIFSQDEQYF.

V gene TRBV3-1 (or the pseudogene TRBV3-2) combines with J gene TRBJ2-7; D remains ambiguous. Trimming pared 2 bases from V and 2 bases from J, leaving 13 bases between. Germline CDR1 is LGHDT and CDR2 is YNNKEL (reference sequence). The CDR3 totals 15 residues. Here the CDR3 DNA reads TGTGCCAGCAGCCAAACAATGGGAAACACCTACGAGCAGTACTTC. It translates to CASSQTMGNTYEQYF.

This clone was observed once. The CDR3 DNA is TGCGCCAGCAGCTTGGAAGGACAGTCCTACGAGCAGTACTTC. Its protein product is CASSLEGQSYEQYF. J is TRBJ2-7 and V is TRBV5-1; tentatively, D is TRBD1 (6 bases). Per germline, CDR1 SGHRS and CDR2 YFSETQ. The length of the CDR3 is 14 residues. The ends were cut back, 0 bases at V and 1 base at J, with 8 bases in the middle.

The chain combines TRBV27 with TRBJ1-6; TRBD1 matches 9 bases. Germline V gene sequence: CDR1 MNHEY, CDR2 SMNVEV (reference sequence). The ends lost 3 bases at V and 0 bases at J; junction bases unmatched: 3. The CDR3 is 17 amino acids. CDR3 nucleotides: TGTGCCAGCAGTTTGGACAGGGGATACTCCTATAATTCACCCCTCCACTTT. Its translation is CASSLDRGYSYNSPLHF.

As regards this clone: An end of the junction does not agree with germline; a read error may underlie this. The gene calls are TRBV6-1 and TRBJ1-2; D remains ambiguous. Per germline, CDR1 MNHNS and CDR2 SASEGT. The CDR3 loop spans 16 amino acids. The DNA of the CDR3 is TGTGCCAGCAGGGAAGGTTCGATTCGTGCTAACTATGGCTACACCTTC. Encoded protein: CASREGSIRANYGYTF.

The chain links TRBV2 to TRBJ2-1, with a weak D call TRBD1 (5 bases). Germline CDR1 SNHLY, CDR2 FYNNEI. The CDR3 runs 12 residues. V dropped 2 bases and J dropped 13 bases, with 12 bases sitting between them. This CDR3 is CASSETGPLQFF. The CDR3 nucleotides are TGTGCCAGCAGTGAAACAGGTCCCCTACAGTTCTTC.

The V gene is TRBV10-3, the J gene TRBJ1-6; D possibly corresponds to TRBD1 (6 bases). Germline-derived CDR1 and CDR2 are ENHRY and SYGVKD. The CDR3 is made up of 16 amino acids. Deletions cut 6 bases from V and 5 bases from J, with 17 bases between. The chain's CDR3 is CAIREGGLGDNSPLHF. The CDR3 coding sequence is TGTGCCATCAGGGAGGGGGGTCTCGGGGATAATTCACCCCTCCACTTT.

This rearrangement joins TRBV3-1 (or the pseudogene TRBV3-2) to TRBJ1-6; D is ambiguous. V was clipped by 0 bases and J by 7 bases, with 4 bases between them. The CDR3 totals 13 residues. From germline, CDR1 is LGHDT and CDR2 YNNKEL (reference sequence). This CDR3 reads CASSQESNSPLHF. CDR3 coding DNA: TGTGCCAGCAGCCAAGAGAGCAATTCACCCCTCCACTTT.